The present TCR beta chain was sequenced within a study of blood T cells in healthy people across ages. Study summary: Capture by template switching was about one barcoded beta molecule per two T cells.

Primed by a sample-barcoded 5' primer and a J-beta primer mix, a second PCR proceeded for roughly 7 to 12 cycles. TCRdb passed the 5' RACE reads through MiXCR, listing each CDR3 protein once. The sample lists 800,000 to 950,000 distinct CDR3 sequences, around 29% occurring once. As for this clonotype: One end of the junction is discordant with germline, which a read error may explain.

CDR3 size: 13 residues. Germline V gene sequence: CDR1 SGDLS, CDR2 YYNGEE. These data are also associated with another study on T cells of mothers and their children.

The TCR was taken from a woman aged 40-49 years in good health. The rearrangement uses TRBV9 and TRBJ2-1, with TRBD1 as a possible D gene (7 bases). The material sequenced was blood. The CDR3 loop is CASQGGSYNERFF. Here the CDR3 DNA reads TGTGCCAGCCAGGGGGGCTCCTACAATGAGCGGTTCTTC. The full variable domain, its missing parts supplied by reference TRBV9 and TRBJ2-1, is DSGVTQTPKHLITATGQRVTLRCSPRSGDLSVYWYQQSLDQGLQFLIQYYNGEERAKGNILERFSAQQFPDLHSELNLSSLELGDSALYFCASQGGSYNERFFGPGTRLTVL.